Listed below are T cell receptor beta chains from one sample, sequenced in a study of T cells in Graves' hyperthyroidism and ophthalmopathy. TCRdb ran MiXCR on the multiplex PCR reads and lists one entry per CDR3 protein. The sample contains approximately 620,000 distinct CDR3 sequences, about 16% of which appear only once. Sequencing was done on a sample of blood. The receptor source for this set is a woman in her forties with Graves' ophthalmopathy. Both conserved end residues are part of each CDR3. Fields, in order: clone size, J gene, V gene, D gene, CDR3 DNA, CDR3 protein. The D gene is left open where the match is weak. Clone size is shown for a subset of rows, as once, few, many or a class of expanded clone.

few	TRBJ2-7	TRBV28	-	TGTGCCAGCTTGAGCCGACCGGGCTCCTACGAGCAGTACTTC	CASLSRPGSYEQYF
-	TRBJ2-2	TRBV20-1	TRBD2	TGCAGTGCGGACTTCCCCGGGACTAGCGGATACACCGGGGAGCTGTTTTTT	CSADFPGTSGYTGELFF
many	TRBJ2-3	TRBV3-1	-	TGTGCCAGCAGCCAACAAGGCACAGATACGCAGTATTTT	CASSQQGTDTQYF
-	TRBJ2-7	TRBV5-6	-	TGTGCCAGCAGCTTGGTTGGCGTACCCTACGAGCAGTACTTC	CASSLVGVPYEQYF
many	TRBJ1-1	TRBV6-1	TRBD1	TGTGCCAGCAGTCAACCCCCGGGGCAGGGGGGCACTGAAGCTTTCTTT	CASSQPPGQGGTEAFF
few	TRBJ1-2	TRBV12-3/TRBV12-4	-	TGTGCCAGCAGGGAGGGGGGCTCTAACTATGGCTACACCTTC	CASREGGSNYGYTF
many	TRBJ2-1	TRBV27	-	TGTGCCAGCAGTGGAGTTCCACAGGTCTCAGGCAATGAGCAGTTCTTC	CASSGVPQVSGNEQFF
many	TRBJ2-7	TRBV11-2	TRBD1	TGTGCCAGCAGCGCAAACAGGGGGCCCTCCTACGAGCAGTACTTC	CASSANRGPSYEQYF
-	TRBJ1-2	TRBV12-3/TRBV12-4	TRBD1	TGTGCCAGCAGTTCTACAGGGGAACACTATGGCTACACCTTC	CASSSTGEHYGYTF
many	TRBJ2-7	TRBV15	TRBD1	TGTGCCACCAGCGGACAGGGGGCTGTGGACGAGCAGTACTTC	CATSGQGAVDEQYF
few	TRBJ1-5	TRBV7-2	TRBD1	TGTGCCAGCAGCAGATCTGGACAGGGAAATCAGCCCCAGCATTTT	CASSRSGQGNQPQHF
few	TRBJ2-2	TRBV3-1	-	TGTGCCAGCAGCCTTAAAGGTGGCTCTATTACCACCGGGGAGCTGTTTTTT	CASSLKGGSITTGELFF
many	TRBJ1-2	TRBV6-2/TRBV6-3	-	TGTGCCAGCACGGACGGGAACTATGGCTACACCTTC	CASTDGNYGYTF
few	TRBJ2-7	TRBV6-1	-	TGTGCCAGCAGGAATATGGCAGGGGACGAGCAGTACTTC	CASRNMAGDEQYF
few	TRBJ2-1	TRBV9	TRBD2	TGTGCCAGCAGCGTAGGGTTAGCGGGAGACTCCTACAGTGAGCAGTTCTTC	CASSVGLAGDSYSEQFF
-	TRBJ1-1	TRBV5-1	-	TGCGCCAGCAGGGGCGGATCAGGGAACACTGAAGCTTTCTTT	CASRGGSGNTEAFF
-	TRBJ2-7	TRBV28	-	TGTGCCAGCAGTTTGGACAGTTTATTCGAGCAGTACTTC	CASSLDSLFEQYF
many	TRBJ2-3	TRBV5-5	-	TGTGCCAGCAGCCCCTGGGGCACAGATACGCAGTATTTT	CASSPWGTDTQYF
many	TRBJ2-3	TRBV3-1	TRBD1	TGTGCCAGCAGCTGGGACAGCCACACAGATACGCAGTATTTT	CASSWDSHTDTQYF
-	TRBJ1-5	TRBV3-1	-	TGTGCCAGCAGCCAAGATGGGGTGGGTCAGCCCCAGCATTTT	CASSQDGVGQPQHF
many	TRBJ2-7	TRBV28	TRBD2	TGTGCCAGCAGTGGAGTGGGACTAGTTTCTTCTTGGTCGCAGTACTTC	CASSGVGLVSSWSQYF
-	TRBJ2-3	TRBV6-2/TRBV6-3	TRBD2	TGTGCCAGCAATGCGGGGGTGTTAGCAGATACGCAGTATTTT	CASNAGVLADTQYF
-	TRBJ2-1	TRBV12-3/TRBV12-4	-	TGTGCCAGCAGTTTTAATAGGCCTATGCAGTTCTTC	CASSFNRPMQFF
few	TRBJ2-3	TRBV19	TRBD1	TGTGCCACCTCTGAGGGGACAGGTACAGATACGCAGTATTTT	CATSEGTGTDTQYF
-	TRBJ2-2	TRBV5-1	-	TGCGCCAGCAGCTTGTGGGGGGGCATGAACACCGGGGAGCTGTTTTTT	CASSLWGGMNTGELFF
many	TRBJ1-2	TRBV2	-	TGTGCCAGCGGCGGGAGCTTGGTCTATGGCTACACCTTC	CASGGSLVYGYTF
-	TRBJ2-3	TRBV15	-	TGTGCCACCAGCAGAGACTCAGATACGCAGTATTTT	CATSRDSDTQYF
-	TRBJ2-3	TRBV6-2/TRBV6-3	TRBD2	TGTGCCAGCAGTTACTATACTAGCGCCAGCACAGATACACAGTATTTT	CASSYYTSASTDTQYF
many	TRBJ1-4	TRBV30	TRBD1	TGTGCCTGGTCACAACGAGGGGGCCCCGCAACTAATGAAAAACTGTTTTTT	CAWSQRGGPATNEKLFF
few	TRBJ2-1	TRBV18	TRBD2	TGTGCCAGCTCACCCCGTGCCGGGACTAGTTATCCGTTCTTC	CASSPRAGTSYPFF
many	TRBJ2-7	TRBV5-1	TRBD2	TGCGCCAGCAGTCGAGCGGGAGGGAACTACGAGCAGTACTTC	CASSRAGGNYEQYF
few	TRBJ1-6	TRBV7-9	-	TGTGCCAGCAGCTCATTCATCGGGGGTTATAATTCACCCCTCCACTTT	CASSSFIGGYNSPLHF
few	TRBJ2-2	TRBV20-1	TRBD2	TGCAGTGCTACGGGAGCGGGAGCGGCCGGGGAGCTGTTTTTT	CSATGAGAAGELFF
many	TRBJ2-5	TRBV5-1	-	TGCGCCAGCAGCCCCGGAGGCAGGGCGCAAGAGACCCAGTACTTC	CASSPGGRAQETQYF
many	TRBJ2-2	TRBV3-1	TRBD1	TGTGCCAGCAGCCTGGGACAGGGGGCTACCGGGGAGCTGTTTTTT	CASSLGQGATGELFF
many	TRBJ1-4	TRBV2	-	TGTGCCAGCAGTGATGAAGGGCGTCTGGAAAAACTGTTTTTT	CASSDEGRLEKLFF
-	TRBJ2-2	TRBV6-2/TRBV6-3	-	TGTGCCAGCAGTTACTCGAGCCAGGTCACCGGGGAGCTGTTTTTT	CASSYSSQVTGELFF